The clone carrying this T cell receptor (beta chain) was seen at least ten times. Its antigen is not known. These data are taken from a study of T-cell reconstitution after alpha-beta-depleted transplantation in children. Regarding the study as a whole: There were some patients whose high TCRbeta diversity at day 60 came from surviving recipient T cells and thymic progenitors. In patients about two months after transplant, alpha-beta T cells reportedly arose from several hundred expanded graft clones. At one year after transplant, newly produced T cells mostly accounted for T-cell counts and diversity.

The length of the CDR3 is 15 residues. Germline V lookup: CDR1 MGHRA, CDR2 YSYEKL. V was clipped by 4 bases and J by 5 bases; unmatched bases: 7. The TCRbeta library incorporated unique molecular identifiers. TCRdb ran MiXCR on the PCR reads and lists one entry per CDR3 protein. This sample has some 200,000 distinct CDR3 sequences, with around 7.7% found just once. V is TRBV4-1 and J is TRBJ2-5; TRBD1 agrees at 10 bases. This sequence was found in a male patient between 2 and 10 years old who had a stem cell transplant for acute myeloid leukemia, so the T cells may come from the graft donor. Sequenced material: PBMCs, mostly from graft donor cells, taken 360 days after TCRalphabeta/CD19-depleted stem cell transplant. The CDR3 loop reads CASSLTGTGVETQYF. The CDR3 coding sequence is TGCGCCAGCAGCCTGACCGGGACAGGGGTCGAGACCCAGTACTTC.